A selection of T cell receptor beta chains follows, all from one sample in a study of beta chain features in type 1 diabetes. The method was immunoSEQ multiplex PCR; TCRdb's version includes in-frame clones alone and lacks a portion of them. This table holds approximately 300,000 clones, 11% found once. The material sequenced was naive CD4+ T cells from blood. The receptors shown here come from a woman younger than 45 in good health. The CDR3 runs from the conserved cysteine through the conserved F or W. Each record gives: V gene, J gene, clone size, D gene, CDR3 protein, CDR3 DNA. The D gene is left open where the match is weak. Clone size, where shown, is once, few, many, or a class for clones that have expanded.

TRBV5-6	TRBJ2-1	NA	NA	CASSRLALDEQFF	TGTGCCAGCAGCAGACTGGCCCTGGATGAGCAGTTCTTC
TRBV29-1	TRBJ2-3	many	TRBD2	CSATSGRTDTQYF	TGCAGCGCGACTAGCGGGCGCACAGATACGCAGTATTTT
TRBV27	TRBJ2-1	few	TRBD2	CASSFSTSGSGNEQFF	TGTGCCAGCAGTTTCTCGACTAGCGGGAGTGGCAATGAGCAGTTCTTC
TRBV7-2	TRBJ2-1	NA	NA	CASRPVRGRSNEQFF	TGTGCCAGCAGACCGGTGCGGGGCCGGTCCAATGAGCAGTTCTTC
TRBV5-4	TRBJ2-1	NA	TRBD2	CASSTGTSARGEQFF	TGTGCCAGCAGCACCGGGACTAGCGCCAGGGGTGAGCAGTTCTTC
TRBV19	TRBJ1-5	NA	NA	CASNVRAESNQPQHF	TGTGCCAGTAATGTCAGGGCTGAGAGCAATCAGCCCCAGCATTTT
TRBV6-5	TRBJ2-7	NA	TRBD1	CASSYSRQGTYEQYF	TGTGCCAGCAGTTACTCGAGACAGGGAACCTACGAGCAGTACTTC
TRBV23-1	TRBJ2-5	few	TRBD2	CASSLASGRIKTQYF	TGCGCCAGCAGTCTGGCTAGCGGGAGGATAAAGACCCAGTACTTC
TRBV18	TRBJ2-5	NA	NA	CASSMQDQETQYF	TGTGCCAGCTCCATGCAGGATCAAGAGACCCAGTACTTC
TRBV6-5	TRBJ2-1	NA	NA	CASSSGTVSYNEQFF	TGTGCCAGCAGTTCGGGGACTGTTTCCTACAATGAGCAGTTCTTC
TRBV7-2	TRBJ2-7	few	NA	CASSSSSYEQYF	TGTGCCAGCAGCTCTAGCTCCTACGAGCAGTACTTC
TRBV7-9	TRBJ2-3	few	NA	CAAQGSAGTDTQYF	TGTGCGGCCCAGGGGAGCGCGGGCACAGATACGCAGTATTTT
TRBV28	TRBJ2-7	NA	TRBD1	CASAVPGQASYEQYF	TGTGCCAGCGCTGTCCCGGGACAGGCCTCCTACGAGCAGTACTTC
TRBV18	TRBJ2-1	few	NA	CASSPALGSGNGSYNEQFF	TGTGCCAGCTCACCAGCCCTAGGCAGCGGCAACGGGTCCTACAATGAGCAGTTCTTC
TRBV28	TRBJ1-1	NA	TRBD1	CASSYLGQGYTEAFF	TGTGCCAGCAGTTACCTCGGACAGGGTTACACTGAAGCTTTCTTT
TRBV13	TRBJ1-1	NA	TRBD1	CASSSLIQGVTGGNTEAFF	TGTGCCAGCAGCTCCCTCATACAGGGGGTAACGGGGGGAAACACTGAAGCTTTCTTT
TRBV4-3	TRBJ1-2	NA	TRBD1	CASSQELGGGYGYTF	TGCGCCAGCAGCCAAGAGTTAGGGGGCGGCTATGGCTACACCTTC
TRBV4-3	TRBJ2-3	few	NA	CASSQDLSGTDTQYF	TGCGCCAGCAGCCAAGACTTGAGTGGCACAGATACGCAGTATTTT
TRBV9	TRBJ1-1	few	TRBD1	CASSPRGDNTEAFF	TGTGCCAGCAGCCCCAGGGGGGATAACACTGAAGCTTTCTTT
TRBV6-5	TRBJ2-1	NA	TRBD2	CASSAGLASGDEQFF	TGTGCCAGCAGTGCCGGACTAGCGAGCGGGGATGAGCAGTTCTTC
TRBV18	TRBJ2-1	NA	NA	CASSPGQTDEQFF	TGTGCCAGCTCACCAGGACAGACTGATGAGCAGTTCTTC
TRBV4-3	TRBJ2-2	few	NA	CASSQVRSSTGELFF	TGCGCCAGCAGCCAAGTACGGAGTTCCACCGGGGAGCTGTTTTTT